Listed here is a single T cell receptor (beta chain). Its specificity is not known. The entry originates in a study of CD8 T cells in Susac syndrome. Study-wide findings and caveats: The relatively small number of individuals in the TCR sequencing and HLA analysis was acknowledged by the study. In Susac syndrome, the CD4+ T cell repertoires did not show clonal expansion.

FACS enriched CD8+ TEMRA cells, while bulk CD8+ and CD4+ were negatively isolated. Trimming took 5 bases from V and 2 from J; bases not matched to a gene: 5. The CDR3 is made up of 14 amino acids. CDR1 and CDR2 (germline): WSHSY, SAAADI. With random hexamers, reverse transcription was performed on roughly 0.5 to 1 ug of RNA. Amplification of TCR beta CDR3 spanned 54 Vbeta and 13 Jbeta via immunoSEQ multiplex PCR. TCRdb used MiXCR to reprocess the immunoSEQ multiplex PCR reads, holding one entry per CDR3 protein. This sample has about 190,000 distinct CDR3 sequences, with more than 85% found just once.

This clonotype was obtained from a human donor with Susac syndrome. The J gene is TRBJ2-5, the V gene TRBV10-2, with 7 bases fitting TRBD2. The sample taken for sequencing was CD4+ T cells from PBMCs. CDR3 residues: CASSMLGGQETQYF. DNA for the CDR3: TGCGCCAGCAGTATGTTGGGGGGGCAAGAGACCCAGTACTTC.